This T cell receptor beta chain was documented in a study of cytomegalovirus exposure and HLA in healthy donors. In the PCR, 60 Vbeta and 13 Jbeta primers were used. Assay: immunoSEQ multiplex PCR; the TCRdb copy retains only in-frame clones and omits some. The sample has 70,000 to 95,000 clones, 80% seen once. This sequence was found in a young man in good health and CMV-seronegative. The sequenced sample consisted of PBMCs.

The CDR3 protein is CASSGAGTAFYAYNEQFF. The CDR3 bases are TGTGCCAGCAGTGGCGCTGGGACAGCCTTTTACGCCTACAATGAGCAGTTCTTC. The rearrangement uses TRBV6-1 and TRBJ2-1, with 7 bases that match TRBD1. Germline CDR1 reads MNHNS; CDR2 reads SASEGT. Germline trimming cut 4 bases from V and 2 bases from J; bases unmatched to any gene: 14. The CDR3 is made up of 18 amino acids.